The 27 T cell receptor beta chains reported below all come from one sample, sequenced in a study of blood T cell repertoires in COVID-19. Method: immunoSEQ multiplex PCR; TCRdb's copy keeps in-frame clones and lacks some. The profile shows approximately 210,000 clones, around 86% of them singletons. Sample: peripheral blood. These receptors all stem from a young man who had recovered from COVID-19.

V gene TRBV29-1 combines with J gene TRBJ1-2; 7 bases agree with TRBD1. The CDR3 length is 13 residues. V shed 6 bases, J shed 2 bases, and the junction held 6 bases outside the gene matches. CDR1 and CDR2 (germline): SQVTM, ANQGSEA. As DNA, the CDR3 is TGCAGCGTGCTTAGGACAGGCAACTATGGCTACACCTTC. Protein product: CSVLRTGNYGYTF.

The V and J genes are TRBV11-2 and TRBJ2-3; TRBD1 matches at 9 bases. This CDR3 is built from 15 residues. CDR1 and CDR2 from the germline V gene are SGHAT and FQNNGV. J was trimmed by 4 bases and V by 5 bases; bases with no gene match: 7. CDR3: CASSEGTGSSDTQYF. The CDR3 DNA sequence: TGTGCCAGCAGCGAGGGGACAGGGAGCTCAGATACGCAGTATTTT.

The gene calls are TRBV3-1 (or the pseudogene TRBV3-2) and TRBJ2-3; D is unclear. The V end lost 4 bases, the J end lost 6 bases, and 8 bases lay between the germline ends. CDR3 length equals 12 residues. Germline CDR1 and CDR2: LGHDT and YNNKEL (reference sequence). The CDR3 DNA follows: TGTGCCAGCAGCCCCCTCTCGGATACGCAGTATTTT. This codes for CASSPLSDTQYF.

The genes are TRBV7-6 and TRBJ2-1; D may be TRBD1 (6 bases). The V gene lost 3 bases and the J gene lost 4 bases, with 13 bases spanning the gap. The germline V gene has CDR1 SGHVS and CDR2 FNYEAQ. The length of the CDR3 is 15 residues. The CDR3 loop is CASSLVQGQYNEQFF. As DNA, the CDR3 is TGTGCCAGCAGCTTGGTACAGGGCCAATACAATGAGCAGTTCTTC.

The chain links TRBV6-4 to TRBJ2-3; D might be TRBD2 (7 bases). Looked up from germline, CDR1 is MRHNA and CDR2 is SNTAGT. V was shortened by 4 bases and J by 4 bases, with 15 bases between the two germline ends. This CDR3 has 15 amino acids. Written as DNA, the CDR3 is TGTGCCAGCAGTGGAGGGGGGGCCGCCTCAGATACGCAGTATTTT. It yields the protein CASSGGGAASDTQYF.

The count of this clone is one. V usage is TRBV7-9 and J usage is TRBJ2-1, with 9 bases that match TRBD2. CDR3 size: 16 residues. Germline V gene data show CDR1 as SEHNR and CDR2 as FQNEAQ (reference sequence). V dropped 5 bases and J dropped 9; count of bases not matched to a gene: 14. CDR3 DNA sequence: TGTGCCAGCAGCCCCGCTGTGCAGCGGGGGGTTGGTGAGCAGTTCTTC. Protein sequence: CASSPAVQRGVGEQFF.

The rearrangement joins TRBV5-5 to TRBJ1-6, with 7 bases that match TRBD1. From germline, CDR1 is SGHKS and CDR2 YYEKEE (reference sequence). V shed 2 bases, J shed 10 bases, and the junction held 6 bases outside the gene matches. The CDR3 length is 14 residues. The CDR3 sequence is CASSLSARGSPLHF. CDR3 in DNA: TGTGCCAGCAGCTTATCGGCCAGGGGGTCACCCCTCCACTTT. Full variable domain (rest looked up from reference TRBV5-5 and TRBJ1-6): DAGVTQSPTHLIKTRGQQVTLRCSPISGHKSVSWYQQVLGQGPQFIFQYYEKEERGRGNFPDRFSARQFPNYSSELNVNALLLGDSALYLCASSLSARGSPLHFGNGTRLTVT.

This sequence joins TRBV6-1 and TRBJ2-7; D not resolved. The germline V gene encodes CDR1 MNHNS and CDR2 SASEGT. V was cut by 0 bases and J by 3 bases, with 9 bases left in between. This CDR3 has 14 amino acids. CDR3 nucleotide sequence: TGTGCCAGCAGTGAAGCGATACGCGGCTACGAGCAGTACTTC. Translated: CASSEAIRGYEQYF.

This chain connects TRBV6-5 to TRBJ1-5; D is possibly TRBD1 (5 bases). This CDR3 has 15 residues. With 6 bases removed from V and 7 bases from J, the gap between germline ends came to 19 bases. In germline, CDR1 is MNHEY, CDR2 SVGAGI. Here the CDR3 reads CASSVDRANVQPQHF. CDR3 bases: TGTGCCAGCAGCGTAGACAGAGCCAATGTGCAGCCCCAGCATTTT.

J is TRBJ1-2 and V is TRBV9; the D is unclear. The CDR3 consists of 15 residues. V dropped 2 bases and J dropped 2 bases, with 13 bases sitting between them. The V gene's germline CDR1 is SGDLS and CDR2 YYNGEE. This chain's CDR3 is CASSVDIGINYGYTF. CDR3 coding DNA: TGTGCCAGCAGCGTCGACATCGGGATAAACTATGGCTACACCTTC.

J is TRBJ1-2 and V is TRBV9, with 8 bases identical to TRBD1. Germline V lookup: CDR1 SGDLS, CDR2 YYNGEE. V was pared by 7 bases and J by 2 bases, with 7 bases of the junction left unmatched. The CDR3 runs to 14 residues. Here the CDR3 reads CASSQQGVNYGYTF. The CDR3 DNA follows: TGTGCCAGCTCCCAACAGGGGGTGAACTATGGCTACACCTTC.

The rearrangement links TRBV27 to TRBJ1-5, with D perhaps matching TRBD1 (6 bases). Between the trimmed V and J ends, which lost 0 bases and 6 bases, there was a span of 9 bases. Germline loops: CDR1 MNHEY, CDR2 SMNVEV (reference sequence). The CDR3 has 14 residues. As DNA, the CDR3 is TGTGCCAGCAGTTTATCGAGGGGGGGTCAGCCCCAGCATTTT. Encoded protein: CASSLSRGGQPQHF.

The chain combines TRBV7-2 with TRBJ1-1; the D is unclear. Trimming stripped 3 bases from V and 9 bases from J, with 17 bases between. CDR3 length: 14 amino acids. The germline CDR1 and CDR2 sequences are SGHTA and FQGNSA. The CDR3, as DNA: TGTGCCAGCAGCTTCCCGGTAGCGCTAGTAAAAGCTTTCTTT. It specifies CASSFPVALVKAFF.

The chain links TRBV10-3 to TRBJ1-2; D possibly corresponds to TRBD1 (5 bases). V lost 6 bases to trimming and J lost 4 bases, with 18 bases between them. The CDR3 sequence is 15 residues long. Germline V gives CDR1 ENHRY, CDR2 SYGVKD. CDR3 protein: CAISGSQGRGYGYTF. The CDR3 coding sequence is TGTGCCATCAGCGGGTCGCAGGGCAGAGGCTATGGCTACACCTTC.

The chain employs TRBV5-1 and TRBJ2-7, with 7 bases fitting TRBD2. CDR1 SGHRS and CDR2 YFSETQ come from the germline V gene. J was trimmed by 13 bases and V by 4 bases; bases with no gene match: 11. The CDR3 runs 12 residues. The CDR3 region is CASSAEPGLSYF. As DNA, the CDR3 is TGCGCCAGCAGCGCCGAACCGGGACTAAGCTACTTC.

This clone appeared once. V and J are TRBV5-1 and TRBJ2-1, with 8 bases matching TRBD2. There are 16 residues in the CDR3. Trimming cost V 0 bases and J 6 bases; bases outside gene matches: 8. The V gene's germline CDR1 is SGHRS and CDR2 YFSETQ. The CDR3 reads CASSLGSGGGVNEQFF. DNA of the CDR3: TGCGCCAGCAGCTTGGGGAGCGGGGGCGGGGTCAATGAGCAGTTCTTC.

The chain couples TRBV5-1 to TRBJ2-3; 7 nucleotides agree with TRBD2. V lost 5 bases and J lost 0; bases outside the gene matches: 9. The germline V gene encodes CDR1 SGHRS and CDR2 YFSETQ. The CDR3 sequence is 16 residues long. The CDR3 DNA reads as TGCGCCAGCAGAGAAGCCTCGGGGGGTAGCACAGATACGCAGTATTTT. Protein sequence: CASREASGGSTDTQYF.

The genes are TRBV6-2 or TRBV6-3 and TRBJ2-3, with TRBD1 matching over 7 bases. CDR1 and CDR2 from the germline V gene are MNHEY and SVGEGT. Germline trimming cut 3 bases from V and 6 bases from J; bases unmatched to any gene: 15. This CDR3 comprises 17 residues. The CDR3, as DNA: TGTGCCAGCAGTTATACTACGGGGCAGGGGGTATGGGATACGCAGTATTTT. It yields the protein CASSYTTGQGVWDTQYF.

This rearrangement joins TRBV27 to TRBJ2-2; a possible D gene is TRBD1 (8 bases). Germline CDR1 is MNHEY and CDR2 is SMNVEV (reference sequence). V gave up 6 bases and J gave up 4 bases, with 24 bases separating them. The CDR3 is 18 residues long. CDR3 residues: CASRPETTGGGLTGELFF. CDR3 DNA: TGTGCCAGCAGGCCTGAAACCACAGGGGGGGGGCTCACCGGGGAGCTGTTTTTT.

This clone was detected only once. The rearrangement uses TRBV6-6 and TRBJ2-3; D uncertain. The germline V gene has CDR1 MNHNY and CDR2 SVGAGI (reference sequence). This CDR3 has 15 residues. Trimming shortened V by 0 bases and J by 2 bases, and 9 bases separated the two germline ends. CDR3 in DNA: TGTGCCAGCAGTTACTCGAGCAGGAACACAGATACGCAGTATTTT. Translating gives CASSYSSRNTDTQYF.

The CDR3 protein is CASTLRREAGNTIYF. The CDR3 nucleotides are TGTGCCAGTACCCTCCGGAGAGAGGCAGGAAACACCATATATTTT. The V call is TRBV19, the J call TRBJ1-3, with D uncertain. CDR1 and CDR2 from the germline V gene are LNHDA and SQIVND (reference sequence). V lost 7 bases and J 4 bases, leaving 17 bases between the germline ends. The CDR3 sequence is 15 residues long.

The rearrangement uses TRBV5-1 and TRBJ1-3; unclear D gene. With 0 bases removed from V and 4 bases from J, the gap between germline ends came to 5 bases. The CDR3 is 13 residues long. Germline CDR1 and CDR2: SGHRS and YFSETQ. The CDR3 DNA reads TGCGCCAGCAGCTTGGGCAGAGGAAACACCATATATTTT. Amino acids: CASSLGRGNTIYF.

This chain uses TRBV19 with TRBJ2-1, with D perhaps TRBD1 (5 bases). Germline-derived CDR1 and CDR2 are LNHDA and SQIVND (reference sequence). Trimming cost V 7 bases and J 8 bases, with 24 bases left between them. The CDR3 has 16 residues. CDR3 protein: CASTRAGNPNGDEQFF. CDR3 in DNA: TGTGCCAGTACTAGAGCAGGGAACCCGAACGGTGATGAGCAGTTCTTC.

In its sample, this clone was seen once. The chain joins TRBV5-1 to TRBJ2-5; tentative D call: TRBD1 (6 bases). This CDR3 has 13 residues. Trimming shortened V by 6 bases and J by 2 bases, and 11 bases separated the two germline ends. The germline CDR1 and CDR2 sequences are SGHRS and YFSETQ. This CDR3 is CASTPGQQETQYF. The CDR3 bases are TGCGCCAGCACCCCTGGACAGCAAGAGACCCAGTACTTC.

This clone was detected once. The chain employs TRBV28 and TRBJ2-7; D is uncertain. The germline V gene has CDR1 MDHEN and CDR2 SYDVKM. The CDR3 consists of 13 residues. V lost 4 bases and J 4 bases, leaving 11 bases between the germline ends. CDR3 sequence reads: CASSSPDTYEQYF. The CDR3 DNA reads as TGTGCCAGCAGTTCACCCGACACTTACGAGCAGTACTTC.

The J gene is TRBJ2-5, the V gene TRBV30; 15 bases map to TRBD2. J lost 0 bases, V lost 5 bases, and 7 bases had no gene match. This CDR3 is built from 17 residues. Germline assignment: CDR1 GTSNPN and CDR2 SVGIG (reference sequence). The CDR3: CAWEGTSGGKYQETQYF. The CDR3 DNA reads TGTGCCTGGGAAGGGACTAGCGGGGGGAAGTACCAAGAGACCCAGTACTTC.

V usage is TRBV19 and J usage is TRBJ2-6, with a possible D match to TRBD2 (5 bases). Germline V gene data show CDR1 as LNHDA and CDR2 as SQIVND (reference sequence). The CDR3 is 17 amino acids. V lost 1 base to trimming and J lost 0 bases, with 10 bases between them. The CDR3 DNA reads as TGTGCCAGTAGTATAGGGCGGGTTAGCTCTGGGGCCAACGTCCTGACTTTC. Its protein product is CASSIGRVSSGANVLTF.